Below are 26 T cell receptor beta chains sequenced from a single sample in a study of regulatory T cells in long-lasting Graves disease. Assembly of TCR beta libraries relied on iRepertoire HTBI primers together with Arm-PCR of CDR3 regions. TCRdb recomputed calls from the multiplex PCR reads with MiXCR, one row per CDR3 protein. The sample lists about 560,000 distinct CDR3 sequences, about 16% seen once, with 12% in the top ten. The time point denotes: newly diagnosed GD, antithyroid drugs for less than 3 months. Construction of the TCR library relied on RNA isolated from PBMCs. The sample was also reused in another study, on T cells in Graves' hyperthyroidism and ophthalmopathy.

The source material was peripheral blood mononuclear cells (PBMCs), sampled at new diagnosis, from a patient treated with antithyroid drugs. The receptors here all came from a man between 18 and 35 years old with Graves disease.

This clonotype came up many times. This chain uses TRBV9 with TRBJ2-2; 9 nucleotides match TRBD2. The V segment lost 0 bases and the J segment 6 bases; nucleotides outside the gene matches: 3. Germline V gene data show CDR1 as SGDLS and CDR2 as YYNGEE. The CDR3 has 15 amino acids. The CDR3 nucleotides are TGTGCCAGCAGCGTAGATGGCGGGAGGGCCGGGGAGCTGTTTTTT. Its protein product is CASSVDGGRAGELFF. Full variable domain (remainder filled in from reference TRBV9 and TRBJ2-2): DSGVTQTPKHLITATGQRVTLRCSPRSGDLSVYWYQQSLDQGLQFLIQYYNGEERAKGNILERFSAQQFPDLHSELNLSSLELGDSALYFCASSVDGGRAGELFFGEGSRLTVL.

The sample holds many counts of this clonotype. The V gene is TRBV2, the J gene TRBJ2-2, with TRBD1 matching over 10 bases. J was trimmed by 1 base and V by 4 bases; bases with no gene match: 0. The length of the CDR3 is 15 residues. CDR1 and CDR2 from the germline V gene are SNHLY and FYNNEI. CDR3 DNA: TGTGCCAGCAGTGGGACAGGGGGGAACACCGGGGAGCTGTTTTTT. Its translation is CASSGTGGNTGELFF.

In its sample, this clonotype was seen a few times. V is TRBV12-3 or TRBV12-4 and J is TRBJ1-2; no reliable D call. Trimming cost V 7 bases and J 0 bases, with 6 bases left between them. The CDR3 runs to 12 residues. CDR3 in DNA: TGTGCCAGCAAACTAGCTAACTATGGCTACACCTTC. Its protein is CASKLANYGYTF.

This clonotype was seen a handful of times. This chain joins TRBV6-1 and TRBJ1-5; D is ambiguous. There are 15 residues in the CDR3. The V gene's germline CDR1 is MNHNS and CDR2 SASEGT. V lost 0 bases and J lost 1, with 7 bases in between. CDR3 protein: CASSEATVSNQPQHF. The DNA of the CDR3 is TGTGCCAGCAGTGAAGCCACAGTAAGCAATCAGCCCCAGCATTTT.

Regarding this clonotype: A single base separates this from a much larger clone, so it may be a read error. The chain couples TRBV6-2 or TRBV6-3 to TRBJ2-7; D gene ambiguous. Germline CDR1 reads MNHEY; CDR2 reads SVGEGT. The CDR3 extends over 15 amino acids. V was clipped by 5 bases and J by 3 bases, with 17 bases between them. The CDR3 reads CASSEGGAFLYEQYF. The CDR3 DNA reads as TGTGCCAGCAGTGAAGGTGGAGCGTTCCTCTACGAGCAGTACTTC.

This clonotype was observed many times. J is TRBJ2-1 and V is TRBV3-1; the match to TRBD2 covers 11 bases. J was trimmed by 6 bases and V by 5 bases; bases with no gene match: 6. The CDR3 consists of 15 residues. Germline CDR1 reads LGHDT; CDR2 reads YNNKEL (reference sequence). Written as DNA, the CDR3 is TGTGCCAGCAGCGCACTAGCGGGAGCCCTCAATGAGCAGTTCTTC. The encoded protein is CASSALAGALNEQFF.

This clonotype came up many times. CDR3 loop: CASSGQTGNQPQHF. The CDR3 coding sequence is TGTGCCAGCAGTGGTCAGACAGGGAATCAGCCCCAGCATTTT. V and J are TRBV12-3 or TRBV12-4 and TRBJ1-5; TRBD1 agrees at 7 bases. The CDR3 runs 14 residues. V dropped 5 bases and J dropped 4; count of bases not matched to a gene: 5.

This clonotype was counted ten times or more. The rearrangement links TRBV12-5 to TRBJ2-7; the D call may be TRBD1 or TRBD2 (6 bases each). V lost 0 bases, J lost 1 base, and 16 bases lay in between. Germline CDR1 is LGHNT and CDR2 is FRNRAP. This CDR3 is 17 amino acids long. CDR3 in DNA: TGTGCTAGTGGTTTGGTACCGTTGCGGGACAAATCCTACGAGCAGTACTTC. Protein: CASGLVPLRDKSYEQYF.

This clonotype has at least ten counts. This sequence joins TRBV5-1 and TRBJ2-7; 10 positions agree with TRBD2. V trimming: 0 bases; J trimming: 1 base; junction bases outside the gene matches: 4. This CDR3 is 16 amino acids long. Germline values: CDR1 SGHRS, CDR2 YFSETQ. The CDR3 loop is CASSLGPGLASYEQYF. CDR3 bases: TGCGCCAGCAGCTTGGGACCGGGACTAGCGTCCTACGAGCAGTACTTC.

The chain carries TRBV20-1 and TRBJ2-2; TRBD2 aligns across 11 bases. CDR1 is DFQATT, CDR2 SNEGSKA, per germline (reference sequence). The CDR3 length is 18 residues. The ends lost 1 base at V and 7 bases at J; junction bases unmatched: 14. The CDR3 nucleotides are TGCAGTGCTAGAGTTGAGACTAGCGGGGTCTGGTTTGGCGGGGAGCTGTTTTTT. Its protein product is CSARVETSGVWFGGELFF.

V gene TRBV18 combines with J gene TRBJ2-2; 9 positions agree with TRBD1. Germline V lookup: CDR1 KGHSH, CDR2 LQKENI. With V trimmed by 4 bases and J by 6 bases, 12 bases remained unmatched. CDR3 length: 17 residues. CDR3 protein: CASSRQTSTGGSGELFF. The DNA of the CDR3 is TGTGCCAGCTCACGACAAACATCGACAGGGGGTTCCGGGGAGCTGTTTTTT.

This clonotype was seen ten or more times. This chain joins TRBV28 and TRBJ2-7; 8 nucleotides line up with TRBD1. V trimming: 5 bases; J trimming: 7 bases; junction bases outside the gene matches: 10. Looked up from germline, CDR1 is MDHEN and CDR2 is SYDVKM. CDR3 length equals 14 residues. The CDR3 nucleotides read TGTGCCAGCAGTACCTGGGACAGGAGGTGGGAGCAGTACTTC. This sequence encodes CASSTWDRRWEQYF.

This clonotype was picked up many times. The chain uses TRBV6-1 and TRBJ2-3; D possibly corresponds to TRBD1 (6 bases). CDR1 is MNHNS, CDR2 SASEGT, per germline. This CDR3 comprises 15 residues. V lost 5 bases and J lost 0, with 12 bases in between. Here the CDR3 reads CASSRTDSSTDTQYF. In DNA, the CDR3 is TGTGCCAGCAGTAGGACAGACTCGAGCACAGATACGCAGTATTTT.

The sample holds many counts of this clonotype. CDR3 in DNA: TGTGCCAGCGAGATGAGGGGAGTGAACACTGAAGCTTTCTTT. Protein product: CASEMRGVNTEAFF. This sequence joins TRBV7-9 and TRBJ1-1; weak D call: TRBD1 (5 bases). The germline V gene has CDR1 SEHNR and CDR2 FQNEAQ (reference sequence). The CDR3 runs to 14 residues. Trimming stripped 8 bases from V and 0 bases from J, with 13 bases between.

This clonotype was detected a few times. This rearrangement joins TRBV27 to TRBJ2-5; D is unclear. V lost 6 bases to trimming and J lost 2 bases, with 7 bases between them. CDR3 size: 12 residues. CDR1 is MNHEY, CDR2 SMNVEV, per germline (reference sequence). For the CDR3, the DNA is TGTGCCAGCAGGGACCTACAAGAGACCCAGTACTTC. Protein: CASRDLQETQYF.

The CDR3 here is CASSRTSGSSSYEQYF. In DNA form, the CDR3 reads TGTGCCAGCAGCCGGACTAGCGGGTCTAGCTCCTACGAGCAGTACTTC. V usage is TRBV7-9 and J usage is TRBJ2-7; the match to TRBD2 covers 11 bases. Germline values: CDR1 SEHNR, CDR2 FQNEAQ (reference sequence). J lost 0 bases, V lost 5 bases, and 6 bases had no gene match. The CDR3 consists of 16 residues.

At least ten counts were recorded for this clonotype. The chain recombines TRBV5-1 with TRBJ2-7, with 9 bases lining up with TRBD1. The length of the CDR3 is 15 residues. Per the germline V gene, CDR1 is SGHRS and CDR2 is YFSETQ. V dropped 0 bases and J dropped 8; count of bases not matched to a gene: 9. CDR3 loop: CASSLGPGQGLKQYF. The CDR3 nucleotides read TGCGCCAGCAGCTTGGGACCGGGACAGGGTTTGAAGCAGTACTTC.

This clonotype appeared many times. The chain uses TRBV7-9 and TRBJ2-7; D possibly uses TRBD1 or TRBD2 (5 bases each). V shed 0 bases and J shed 5 bases, with 14 bases lying between them. Germline CDR1 reads SEHNR; CDR2 reads FQNEAQ (reference sequence). The length of the CDR3 is 15 residues. The CDR3 sequence: CASSLASRGEHEQYF. Written as DNA, the CDR3 is TGTGCCAGCAGCTTAGCATCTAGAGGGGAACACGAGCAGTACTTC.

The chain employs TRBV7-9 and TRBJ2-5; possibly TRBD2 for D (6 bases). With 2 bases removed from V and 4 bases from J, the gap between germline ends came to 14 bases. The germline gives CDR1 SEHNR, CDR2 FQNEAQ (reference sequence). This CDR3 comprises 15 residues. This CDR3 is CASSLLGGVRETQYF. CDR3 DNA sequence: TGTGCCAGCAGCTTATTGGGCGGGGTTCGAGAGACCCAGTACTTC.

This clonotype was detected a few times. The J gene is TRBJ2-7, the V gene TRBV3-1, with 10 bases that match TRBD1. In germline, CDR1 is LGHDT, CDR2 YNNKEL (reference sequence). This CDR3 is built from 16 residues. J was trimmed by 2 bases and V by 4 bases; bases with no gene match: 8. CDR3 residues: CASSPLFGQGAYEQYF. The CDR3 region has the DNA TGTGCCAGCAGCCCCTTATTCGGACAGGGGGCCTACGAGCAGTACTTC.

This clonotype was observed a few times. The chain employs TRBV27 and TRBJ2-1; no clear D gene. V shed 6 bases and J shed 10 bases, with 16 bases lying between them. Looked up from germline, CDR1 is MNHEY and CDR2 is SMNVEV (reference sequence). The CDR3 length is 13 residues. CDR3 loop: CASSWTEAAEQFF. The DNA for the CDR3 is TGTGCCAGCAGCTGGACCGAGGCCGCAGAGCAGTTCTTC.

This clonotype was counted many times. This sequence joins TRBV2 and TRBJ2-7, with TRBD2 identical over 10 bases. Germline V gene lookup returns CDR1 SNHLY and CDR2 FYNNEI. CDR3 length: 15 residues. V was clipped by 7 bases and J by 1 base; unmatched bases: 7. The CDR3 loop reads CASNLASGSSYEQYF. CDR3 bases: TGTGCCAGCAACCTGGCTAGCGGGAGTTCCTACGAGCAGTACTTC.

This clonotype was seen ten or more times. Here the CDR3 reads CASSLDWETQYF. The CDR3 DNA reads as TGTGCCAGCAGCTTAGATTGGGAGACCCAGTACTTC. The chain uses TRBV11-2 and TRBJ2-5; D remains unclear. The CDR3 covers 12 residues. Per the germline V gene, CDR1 is SGHAT and CDR2 is FQNNGV. V was trimmed by 0 bases and J by 5 bases, leaving 4 bases between them.

This clonotype was seen ten or more times. The chain uses TRBV20-1 and TRBJ2-7; D is tentatively TRBD1 or TRBD2 (5 bases each). Germline V gene sequence: CDR1 DFQATT, CDR2 SNEGSKA (reference sequence). V was shortened by 1 base and J by 1 base, with 17 bases between the two germline ends. CDR3 length: 16 amino acids. This chain's CDR3 is CSARARGSLRSYEQYF. CDR3 DNA: TGCAGTGCTAGAGCTCGGGGCTCGCTAAGGTCCTACGAGCAGTACTTC.

This chain links TRBV5-5 with TRBJ1-5; 8 nucleotides line up with TRBD1. The CDR3 is made up of 16 amino acids. V gave up 2 bases and J gave up 1 base; unmatched junction bases: 5. Germline loops: CDR1 SGHKS, CDR2 YYEKEE (reference sequence). The CDR3 region has the DNA TGTGCCAGCAGCTTCAGACAGGGGCTGAGCAATCAGCCCCAGCATTTT. It is translated as CASSFRQGLSNQPQHF.

This clonotype came up many times. This chain connects TRBV29-1 to TRBJ2-3; 7 nucleotides line up with TRBD1. With 6 bases clipped from V and 0 bases from J, the junction kept 9 bases outside the gene matches. The CDR3 extends over 15 amino acids. Per germline, CDR1 SQVTM and CDR2 ANQGSEA. CDR3 sequence: CSVDRTAASTDTQYF. CDR3 DNA: TGCAGCGTGGACAGGACAGCGGCTAGCACAGATACGCAGTATTTT.